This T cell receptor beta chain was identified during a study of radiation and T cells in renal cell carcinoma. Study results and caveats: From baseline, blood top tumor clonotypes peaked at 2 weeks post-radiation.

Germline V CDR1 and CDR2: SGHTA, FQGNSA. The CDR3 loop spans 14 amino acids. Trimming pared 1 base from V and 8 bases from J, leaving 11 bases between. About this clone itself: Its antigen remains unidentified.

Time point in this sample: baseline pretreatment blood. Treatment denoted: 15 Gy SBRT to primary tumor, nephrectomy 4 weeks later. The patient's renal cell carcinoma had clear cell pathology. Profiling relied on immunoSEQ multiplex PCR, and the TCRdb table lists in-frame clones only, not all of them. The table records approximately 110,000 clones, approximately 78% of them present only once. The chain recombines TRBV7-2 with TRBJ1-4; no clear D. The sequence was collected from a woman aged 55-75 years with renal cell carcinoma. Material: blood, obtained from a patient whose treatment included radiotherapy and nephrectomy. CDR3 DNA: TGTGCCAGCAGCTTAGATGGGGTTGGGGAAAAACTGTTTTTT. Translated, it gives CASSLDGVGEKLFF.